The next 4 T cell receptor beta chains were all read from a single sample in a study of T-cell memory formation after mild COVID-19. TCRdb re-called the 5' RACE reads with MiXCR, one entry per CDR3 protein. The sample has roughly 340,000 distinct CDR3 sequences; roughly 19% are singletons. The sequenced sample was PBMCs or a T cell subset sorted from them (not recorded which). These receptors were obtained from a young man who had mild COVID-19 (a few samples of this study predate the infection). Cell type and time point are not known.

In its sample, this clonotype was seen a few times. This chain links TRBV6-4 with TRBJ1-1, with 8 nucleotides matching TRBD1. This CDR3 is built from 15 residues. From germline, CDR1 is MRHNA and CDR2 SNTAGT. V was clipped by 4 bases and J by 5 bases; unmatched bases: 9. The CDR3 coding sequence is TGTGCCAGCAGTGTCCTAACAGGGGGTGGGACTGAAGCTTTCTTT. It translates to CASSVLTGGGTEAFF.

This chain joins TRBV7-3 and TRBJ2-5; TRBD1 might be the D (7 bases). Germline CDR1 and CDR2: SGHTA and FQGTGA. This CDR3 comprises 16 residues. Trimming removed 5 bases from V and 2 bases from J, with 18 bases in between. DNA for the CDR3: TGTGCCAGCAGCCAATCCGGACAGGCGGGACAAGAGACCCAGTACTTC. It yields the protein CASSQSGQAGQETQYF. The variable domain in full, with the rest retrieved from reference TRBV7-3 and TRBJ2-5, is GAGVSQTPSNKVTEKGKYVELRCDPISGHTALYWYRQSLGQGPEFLIYFQGTGAADDSGLPNDRFFAVRPEGSVSTLKIQRTERGDSAVYLCASSQSGQAGQETQYFGPGTRLLVL.

The chain recombines TRBV12-3 or TRBV12-4 with TRBJ1-1; no definite D call. Trimming removed 4 bases at V and 4 bases at J, with 7 bases between. The CDR3 runs 12 residues. CDR3: CASSSAVTEAFF. The CDR3 DNA is TGTGCCAGCAGTTCGGCGGTCACTGAAGCTTTCTTT.

The table lists this clonotype with a few counts. The chain joins TRBV12-3 or TRBV12-4 to TRBJ2-7, with 11 bases fitting TRBD1. The CDR3 has 12 residues. J was trimmed by 6 bases and V by 5 bases; bases with no gene match: 0. The CDR3 sequence is CASSGTGGEQYV. CDR3 DNA: TGTGCCAGCAGTGGGACAGGGGGCGAGCAGTACGTC.